This T cell receptor beta chain emerged from a study of circulating and synovial CD4+ cells in juvenile arthritis. Germline-derived CDR1 and CDR2 are MNHNY and SVGAGI (reference sequence). This CDR3 has 14 amino acids. The junction had 7 bases not matched to a gene; V was cut back by 10 bases and J by 9 bases. Assay: immunoSEQ multiplex PCR; the TCRdb copy retains only in-frame clones and omits some. This sample yields some 35,000 clones, of which just under 97% are seen a single time; about 0.19% belongs to the top ten. J is TRBJ2-1 and V is TRBV6-6, with TRBD2 matching 15 bases. The clonotype was recovered from a human donor with juvenile idiopathic arthritis. Sample: CD4+ T cells from blood. In nucleotides, the CDR3 is TGTGCCACCTGGACTAGCGGGAGGGGAGTTGAGCAGTTCTTC. Encoded protein: CATWTSGRGVEQFF.